The source of this TCR beta chain is a study of T-cell reconstitution after alpha-beta-depleted transplantation in children. This clonotype was counted between two and nine times. TCRbeta library preparation incorporated unique molecular identifiers. TCRdb independently ran MiXCR on the PCR reads; one entry per CDR3 protein. The table includes roughly 170,000 distinct CDR3 sequences, approximately 6.8% detected once. The TCR comes from a human donor who donated a stem cell graft to a child with Wiskott-Aldrich syndrome. Material: PBMCs from the stem cell graft donor, obtained from the stem cell graft.

The chain's CDR3 is CASSDSGQNYGYTF. Here the CDR3 DNA reads TGTGCCAGCAGTGACTCGGGACAAAACTATGGCTACACCTTC. The chain uses TRBV28 and TRBJ1-2, with D perhaps TRBD1 (6 bases). Trimming took off 5 bases at V and 2 bases at J, with 12 bases between the two ends. Germline values: CDR1 MDHEN, CDR2 SYDVKM. The CDR3 is made up of 14 amino acids.